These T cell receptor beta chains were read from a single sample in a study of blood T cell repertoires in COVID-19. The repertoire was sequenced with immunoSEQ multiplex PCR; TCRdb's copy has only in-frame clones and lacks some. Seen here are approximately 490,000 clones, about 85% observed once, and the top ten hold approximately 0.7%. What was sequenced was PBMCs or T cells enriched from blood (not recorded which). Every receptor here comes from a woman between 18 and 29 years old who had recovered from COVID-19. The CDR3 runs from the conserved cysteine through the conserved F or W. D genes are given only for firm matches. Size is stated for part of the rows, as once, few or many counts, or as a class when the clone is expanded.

DNA: TGTGCCAGCAGTTTCAGAGACAGTTACAATGAGCAGTTCTTC
CDR3: CASSFRDSYNEQFF
V: TRBV27
J: TRBJ2-1
D: -
size: -

DNA: TGTGCCAGCTCACCATTCTCCCTTGGGGGGGGTGCTGAAGCTTTCTTT
CDR3: CASSPFSLGGGAEAFF
V: TRBV18
J: TRBJ1-1
D: -
size: -

DNA: TGTGCCTGGGAACAGGGGTACTCTGGAAACACCATATATTTT
CDR3: CAWEQGYSGNTIYF
V: TRBV30
J: TRBJ1-3
D: TRBD1
size: -

DNA: TGTGCCAGCAGCTTCAACGCCGGGGGGGCGGAGGACACTGAAGCTTTCTTT
CDR3: CASSFNAGGAEDTEAFF
V: TRBV7-9
J: TRBJ1-1
D: -
size: few

DNA: TGTGCCTGGGGGGCCTCTGGAAACACCATATATTTT
CDR3: CAWGASGNTIYF
V: TRBV30
J: TRBJ1-3
D: -
size: -

DNA: TGTGCCAGCAGCCAACTAGAGAACACCGGGGAGCTGTTTTTT
CDR3: CASSQLENTGELFF
V: TRBV5-6
J: TRBJ2-2
D: -
size: -

DNA: TGTGCCAGCAGTTTTGTGTCGGAGACCCAGTACTTC
CDR3: CASSFVSETQYF
V: TRBV12-3/TRBV12-4
J: TRBJ2-5
D: -
size: -

DNA: TGTGCCACCCTACAGAGGAGGGAGGACACTGAAGCTTTCTTT
CDR3: CATLQRREDTEAFF
V: TRBV10-3
J: TRBJ1-1
D: -
size: -

DNA: TGTGCCAGCCTTACTAGCCCTGGTATGAACACTGAAGCTTTCTTT
CDR3: CASLTSPGMNTEAFF
V: TRBV7-2
J: TRBJ1-1
D: -
size: -

DNA: TGTGCCTGGAGTGATAGCGGGCGAGAGACCCAGTACTTC
CDR3: CAWSDSGRETQYF
V: TRBV30
J: TRBJ2-5
D: TRBD2
size: -

DNA: TGTGCCAGCAGCGCCCGGGGGGGAAATTACAATGAGCAGTTCTTC
CDR3: CASSARGGNYNEQFF
V: TRBV7-2
J: TRBJ2-1
D: TRBD2
size: once

DNA: TGTGCCAGCAGCGCGGGTACGGGGGGTGAGCAGTTCTTC
CDR3: CASSAGTGGEQFF
V: TRBV6-5
J: TRBJ2-1
D: TRBD2
size: -

DNA: TGTGCCAGCTTTCGGACTAGCGGGGAGAATGAGCAGTTCTTC
CDR3: CASFRTSGENEQFF
V: TRBV28
J: TRBJ2-1
D: TRBD2
size: -

DNA: TGTGCCAGCTCACTAACTAATAATCAGCCCCAGCATTTT
CDR3: CASSLTNNQPQHF
V: TRBV18
J: TRBJ1-5
D: -
size: -

DNA: TGTGCCAGCAGTTACACAACAGGGGGCGGTGATGGCTACACCTTC
CDR3: CASSYTTGGGDGYTF
V: TRBV6-5
J: TRBJ1-2
D: TRBD1
size: once

DNA: TGTGCCAGCAGCCAAGAAGGCGGGGGCACAGATACGCAGTATTTT
CDR3: CASSQEGGGTDTQYF
V: TRBV3-1/TRBV3-2
J: TRBJ2-3
D: -
size: -

DNA: TGTGCCAGCAGCGTAGTTGGGGGAGGTGGCACAGATACGCAGTATTTT
CDR3: CASSVVGGGGTDTQYF
V: TRBV9
J: TRBJ2-3
D: -
size: once

DNA: TGTGCCAGCAGCCGAAAAAGGTCGCTGAGCGGGGGGAACACCGGGGAGCTGTTTTTT
CDR3: CASSRKRSLSGGNTGELFF
V: TRBV21-1
J: TRBJ2-2
D: -
size: -

DNA: TGTGCCAGCTCACCGCGAGGGGGAGAAGATGGCTACACCTTC
CDR3: CASSPRGGEDGYTF
V: TRBV18
J: TRBJ1-2
D: -
size: -

DNA: TGTGCCAGCTCTCCGAGATCTCAGGGTGGTGAAAAACTGTTTTTT
CDR3: CASSPRSQGGEKLFF
V: TRBV18
J: TRBJ1-4
D: -
size: -

DNA: TGTGCCAGCAGGGACAGGGCCACCGGGGAGCTGTTTTTT
CDR3: CASRDRATGELFF
V: TRBV2
J: TRBJ2-2
D: TRBD1
size: -

DNA: TGTGCCAGTAGGATGGCTGGTAGCAATCAGCCCCAGCATTTT
CDR3: CASRMAGSNQPQHF
V: TRBV19
J: TRBJ1-5
D: -
size: -

DNA: TGTGCCACCAGCAGAGGCTCTATCATGAACACTGAAGCTTTCTTT
CDR3: CATSRGSIMNTEAFF
V: TRBV15
J: TRBJ1-1
D: -
size: -

DNA: TGTGCCAGTAGTATAGGTATCGGGACTGAAGCTTTCTTT
CDR3: CASSIGIGTEAFF
V: TRBV19
J: TRBJ1-1
D: -
size: -

DNA: TGTGCCAGTAGTATCGGGACAGGGAACGAAAAACTGTTTTTT
CDR3: CASSIGTGNEKLFF
V: TRBV19
J: TRBJ1-4
D: TRBD1
size: -

DNA: TGTGCCAGCAGCCTCGACAGGGGTCACACAGATACGCAGTATTTT
CDR3: CASSLDRGHTDTQYF
V: TRBV6-5
J: TRBJ2-3
D: TRBD1
size: -

DNA: TGTGCCAGCAGTTGGGGTGAACTAGCGGGGTGGGATACGCAGTATTTT
CDR3: CASSWGELAGWDTQYF
V: TRBV27
J: TRBJ2-3
D: TRBD2
size: once

DNA: TGTGCCAGCAGTGCGGGGGACAGTCAAGAGACCCAGTACTTC
CDR3: CASSAGDSQETQYF
V: TRBV2
J: TRBJ2-5
D: -
size: -

DNA: TGTGCCATTGGGGGGGGAGCGGGAGGTGGCTACACCTTC
CDR3: CAIGGGAGGGYTF
V: TRBV12-3/TRBV12-4
J: TRBJ1-2
D: -
size: few

DNA: TGTGCCATCAGTGAGGGACTAGCGGGTAGCACAGATACGCAGTATTTT
CDR3: CAISEGLAGSTDTQYF
V: TRBV10-3
J: TRBJ2-3
D: TRBD2
size: -

DNA: TGTGCCAGCAGCCAAGATCGTACAGGGTCCGAGCAGTACTTC
CDR3: CASSQDRTGSEQYF
V: TRBV3-1/TRBV3-2
J: TRBJ2-7
D: -
size: once

DNA: TGCGCCAGCAGCTTGGCCTCGGGGGCTGAAGCTTTCTTT
CDR3: CASSLASGAEAFF
V: TRBV5-1
J: TRBJ1-1
D: -
size: -

DNA: TGTGCCAGCAGCTTGATGCCTACTCGAAATGAAAAACTGTTTTTT
CDR3: CASSLMPTRNEKLFF
V: TRBV7-9
J: TRBJ1-4
D: -
size: -

DNA: TGTGCCAGCAGTTTAAGGGGGTACTCTGGAAACACCATATATTTT
CDR3: CASSLRGYSGNTIYF
V: TRBV28
J: TRBJ1-3
D: -
size: -

DNA: TGCGCCAGCAGCTTGGGACAGGGAGAGAGAAACACCATATATTTT
CDR3: CASSLGQGERNTIYF
V: TRBV5-1
J: TRBJ1-3
D: TRBD1
size: few

DNA: TGTGCCAGCAGTTACTCGGCAGGGATGAACACTGAAGCTTTCTTT
CDR3: CASSYSAGMNTEAFF
V: TRBV6-5
J: TRBJ1-1
D: -
size: -

DNA: TGCGCCAGCAGCCAAGAAGGGGCAGGGGGATTCTATGGCTACACCTTC
CDR3: CASSQEGAGGFYGYTF
V: TRBV4-1
J: TRBJ1-2
D: TRBD1
size: -

DNA: TGTGCCAGCAGCCCGGACAGGGTACAGTACGATGAAAAACTGTTTTTT
CDR3: CASSPDRVQYDEKLFF
V: TRBV5-8
J: TRBJ1-4
D: TRBD1
size: -

DNA: TGTGCCAGCAGCCAAAACCTCACACAAGAGACCCAGTACTTC
CDR3: CASSQNLTQETQYF
V: TRBV6-5
J: TRBJ2-5
D: -
size: -

DNA: TGTGCCAGCAGCTTACGGGAGGAGGGGGAAAAACTGTTTTTT
CDR3: CASSLREEGEKLFF
V: TRBV7-9
J: TRBJ1-4
D: -
size: once

DNA: TGTGCCAGCAGCTTCTCGGCCGGAGGTACCGGGGAGCTGTTTTTT
CDR3: CASSFSAGGTGELFF
V: TRBV7-9
J: TRBJ2-2
D: -
size: -

DNA: TGCGCCAGCAGCACCCGGGACACGACGGGGGGCTATGGCTACACCTTC
CDR3: CASSTRDTTGGYGYTF
V: TRBV5-1
J: TRBJ1-2
D: -
size: -

DNA: TGTGCCAGCAGCTCGACCCCTCCTAGGCGGGGGGCCATCTACTACGAGCAGTACTTC
CDR3: CASSSTPPRRGAIYYEQYF
V: TRBV11-3
J: TRBJ2-7
D: TRBD2
size: -

DNA: TGCAGCTCGACGGGGGAGAACACAGATACGCAGTATTTT
CDR3: CSSTGENTDTQYF
V: TRBV29-1
J: TRBJ2-3
D: -
size: few

DNA: TGTGCCAGCAGCCAAGAGAAGGCAGCGGGGGTTTTCTTC
CDR3: CASSQEKAAGVFF
V: TRBV3-1/TRBV3-2
J: TRBJ2-1
D: TRBD2
size: -

DNA: TGTGCCAGCAGTCCTCGGGAGGGTTGGTCAACTAATGAAAAACTGTTTTTT
CDR3: CASSPREGWSTNEKLFF
V: TRBV27
J: TRBJ1-4
D: -
size: few

DNA: TGCGCCAGCTCGAGGGACACCGGGGAGCTGTTTTTT
CDR3: CASSRDTGELFF
V: TRBV10-1
J: TRBJ2-2
D: -
size: -

DNA: TGTGCCAGCAGCCTCTTCTCTGGAAACACCATATATTTT
CDR3: CASSLFSGNTIYF
V: TRBV12-3/TRBV12-4
J: TRBJ1-3
D: -
size: few

DNA: TGTGCCAGCAGCTCGACCCTTAGCGCCAGGACCTACAATGAGCAGTTCTTC
CDR3: CASSSTLSARTYNEQFF
V: TRBV7-9
J: TRBJ2-1
D: -
size: few

DNA: TGTGCCAGTAGTATTCCTCGGACAGGGAAGGCTAACTATGGCTACACCTTC
CDR3: CASSIPRTGKANYGYTF
V: TRBV19
J: TRBJ1-2
D: TRBD1
size: -

DNA: TGCGCCAGCAGCGAGGTAACAGGGTATGCTGAAGCTTTCTTT
CDR3: CASSEVTGYAEAFF
V: TRBV5-1
J: TRBJ1-1
D: -
size: few

DNA: TGTGCCAGCAGCCAACAGGGACAGGGTGGATTTGAGCAGTTCTTC
CDR3: CASSQQGQGGFEQFF
V: TRBV3-1/TRBV3-2
J: TRBJ2-1
D: TRBD1
size: -

DNA: TGCGCCAGCAGCTTATACAGGGGGCTGAACACTGAAGCTTTCTTT
CDR3: CASSLYRGLNTEAFF
V: TRBV5-1
J: TRBJ1-1
D: TRBD1
size: -

DNA: TGCGCCAGCAGTGAGCCTAGGGACAGGGAAGGATCACCCCTCCACTTT
CDR3: CASSEPRDREGSPLHF
V: TRBV10-2
J: TRBJ1-6
D: TRBD1
size: -

DNA: TGTGCCAGTAGTATAACTGGAGAGACCCAGTACTTC
CDR3: CASSITGETQYF
V: TRBV19
J: TRBJ2-5
D: -
size: once

DNA: TGCGCCAGCTTTACAGGGGTGTTCCGAGAGACCCAGTACTTC
CDR3: CASFTGVFRETQYF
V: TRBV5-1
J: TRBJ2-5
D: TRBD1
size: -

DNA: TGTGCTAGTGGTCCCCTCGGACAGGGAACGCAGTATTTT
CDR3: CASGPLGQGTQYF
V: TRBV12-5
J: TRBJ2-3
D: TRBD1
size: once